These 30 T cell receptor beta chains were sequenced from one sample in a study of identical twins (TCRdb year 2016). The receptor library was made with 5' RACE. The sequencer was an Illumina HiSeq 2000. TCRdb reworked the public reads: Q25 trimming with fastp, MiXCR clone assembly, productive beta chains retained. Each entry merges the rows of one CDR3 protein and shows their most common DNA and genes. For this sample the table gives approximately 240,000 distinct CDR3 sequences, of which about an eighth were detected only once. Around 9% of the sample goes to the ten largest clones. Material: memory (CD45RO+) T cells sorted from blood. Explained via the paper, the cell subset or site label denotes: CD45RO+ enriched T cells. The receptors come from a woman aged 18-30 years in good health.

This clonotype was observed many times. The gene calls are TRBV5-1 and TRBJ2-7; 8 bases map to TRBD1. The V segment lost 0 bases and the J segment 3 bases; nucleotides outside the gene matches: 2. The CDR3 contains 14 residues. Germline loops: CDR1 SGHRS, CDR2 YFSETQ. CDR3 sequence: CASSLAGQGYEQYF. DNA for the CDR3: TGCGCCAGCAGCTTGGCCGGACAGGGCTACGAGCAGTACTTC.

In nucleotides, the CDR3 is TGTGCCAGCACCGCTCTTGGCAGGGTGGGTTACGAGCAGTACTTC. Translated, it gives CASTALGRVGYEQYF. This rearrangement joins TRBV6-1 to TRBJ2-7; tentatively, D is TRBD1 (5 bases). V gave up 7 bases and J gave up 4 bases, with 20 bases separating them. The CDR3 has 15 amino acids. From germline, CDR1 is MNHNS and CDR2 SASEGT.

The sample holds a few counts of this clonotype. The chain is built from TRBV6-5 and TRBJ2-1; D not certain. This CDR3 spans 16 amino acids. CDR1 is MNHEY and CDR2 is SVGAGI in the germline V gene. V was pared by 2 bases and J by 0 bases, with 11 bases between. The CDR3 DNA reads as TGTGCCAGCAGTTACGTTGGCCGGAGCTCCTACAATGAGCAGTTCTTC. The encoded protein is CASSYVGRSSYNEQFF.

The rearrangement links TRBV10-3 to TRBJ2-1, with 11 bases that match TRBD2. With V trimmed by 6 bases and J by 10 bases, 23 bases remained unmatched. The germline CDR1 and CDR2 sequences are ENHRY and SYGVKD. CDR3 length: 19 residues. CDR3 in amino acids: CAISQTSGAALRSRTEQFF. The CDR3 bases are TGTGCCATCAGCCAGACTAGCGGGGCGGCTCTGCGATCCCGGACGGAGCAGTTCTTC.

The V gene is TRBV5-1, the J gene TRBJ2-1; TRBD1 agrees at 7 bases. The CDR3 spans 16 residues. In germline, CDR1 is SGHRS, CDR2 YFSETQ. V shed 1 base and J 7 bases; nucleotides not matched to a gene: 11. CDR3 in amino acids: CASSLNRDSGGNEQFF. The CDR3 DNA follows: TGCGCCAGCAGCTTGAACCGGGACAGCGGCGGGAATGAGCAGTTCTTC.

The rearrangement links TRBV6-1 to TRBJ2-1, with 10 nucleotides matching TRBD1. This CDR3 has 15 amino acids. Germline trimming cut 6 bases from V and 2 bases from J; bases unmatched to any gene: 4. Germline lookup yields CDR1 MNHNS and CDR2 SASEGT. The CDR3 coding sequence is TGTGCCAGCAGAACCGGGACAGGGGCCTACAATGAGCAGTTCTTC. This sequence encodes CASRTGTGAYNEQFF.

This chain's CDR3 is CSAYRPPNEQFF. The DNA of the CDR3 is TGCAGTGCCTACAGACCCCCTAATGAGCAGTTCTTC. The chain links TRBV20-1 to TRBJ2-1, with D unclear. The V end was cut by 6 bases, the J end by 7 bases, with 13 bases between. The CDR3 is 12 amino acids. CDR1 and CDR2 from the germline V gene are DFQATT and SNEGSKA (reference sequence).

This clonotype was found a few times. The chain combines TRBV18 with TRBJ1-2, with TRBD1 as a possible D gene (6 bases). This CDR3 spans 12 amino acids. Germline CDR1 KGHSH, CDR2 LQKENI. Between the trimmed V and J ends, which lost 6 bases and 5 bases, there was a span of 10 bases. As DNA, the CDR3 is TGTGCCAGCTCGGAAGGGACATATGGCTACACCTTC. Translated, it gives CASSEGTYGYTF.

This clonotype was picked up one time. This chain links TRBV15 with TRBJ2-3, with TRBD2 identical over 13 bases. The germline V gene has CDR1 LNHNV and CDR2 YYDKDF (reference sequence). CDR3 size: 19 residues. V lost 2 bases and J lost 3; bases outside the gene matches: 11. The DNA for the CDR3 is TGTGCCACCAGCAGATGGACTAGCGGGAGAATTTACGGGACAGATACGCAGTATTTT. Encoded protein: CATSRWTSGRIYGTDTQYF.

The J gene is TRBJ2-5, the V gene TRBV11-3; unclear D gene. CDR3 length: 12 amino acids. Trimming stripped 5 bases from V and 5 bases from J, with 9 bases between. From germline, CDR1 is SGHNT and CDR2 YENEEA. The CDR3, as DNA: TGTGCCAGCAGCCAGACTGTCGAGACCCAGTACTTC. Its protein product is CASSQTVETQYF.

The J gene is TRBJ1-2, the V gene TRBV7-2; D gene uncertain. V was trimmed by 1 base and J by 2 bases, leaving 5 bases between them. The CDR3 totals 13 residues. Germline CDR1 is SGHTA and CDR2 is FQGNSA. CDR3 nucleotide sequence: TGTGCCAGCAGCTTAGACAACAACTATGGCTACACCTTC. As protein: CASSLDNNYGYTF.

This sequence joins TRBV7-6 and TRBJ2-3, with D perhaps matching TRBD1 or TRBD2 (5 bases each). The CDR3 contains 15 residues. Germline V lookup: CDR1 SGHVS, CDR2 FNYEAQ. Trimming cost V 3 bases and J 2 bases, with 12 bases left between them. The CDR3 loop reads CASSFSGPNTDTQYF. In DNA, the CDR3 is TGTGCCAGCAGCTTTTCGGGACCGAACACAGATACGCAGTATTTT.

The chain couples TRBV6-5 to TRBJ1-1; D is unclear. The CDR3 contains 13 residues. V was pared by 2 bases and J by 11 bases, with 15 bases between. Germline-derived CDR1 and CDR2 are MNHEY and SVGAGI. The CDR3 nucleotides read TGTGCCAGCAGTTACCCCGGCGTGGGCCGCGCTTTCTTT. It yields the protein CASSYPGVGRAFF.

Ten or more counts support this clonotype. This chain connects TRBV3-1 to TRBJ2-7; D not certain. V was trimmed by 0 bases and J by 2 bases, leaving 20 bases between them. This CDR3 contains 18 residues. In germline, CDR1 is LGHDT, CDR2 YNNKEL (reference sequence). The CDR3: CASSQESWLKPRAYEQYF. CDR3 bases: TGTGCCAGCAGCCAAGAGAGTTGGCTGAAGCCCAGAGCCTACGAGCAGTACTTC.

This clonotype was seen many times. The chain links TRBV4-1 to TRBJ2-7; D not resolved. V was pared by 0 bases and J by 2 bases, with 20 bases between. Germline V gene data show CDR1 as MGHRA and CDR2 as YSYEKL. This CDR3 comprises 18 residues. The DNA of the CDR3 is TGCGCCAGCAGCCAAGATCTCTCGGCCGGCGACATAGCCTACGAGCAGTACTTC. Amino acids: CASSQDLSAGDIAYEQYF.

The rearrangement links TRBV16 to TRBJ2-7; maybe TRBD2 (5 bases). Germline V gives CDR1 KGHSY, CDR2 FQNENV. The V and J ends lost 2 bases and 2 bases respectively, with 10 bases between them. The CDR3 sequence is 14 residues long. The CDR3 DNA reads as TGTGCCAGCAGCCAACGGGATTACCCCTACGAGCAGTACTTC. It codes for CASSQRDYPYEQYF.

This chain connects TRBV7-9 to TRBJ2-7; TRBD1 might be the D (6 bases). CDR1 SEHNR and CDR2 FQNEAQ come from the germline V gene (reference sequence). V was trimmed by 3 bases and J by 6 bases, leaving 12 bases between them. This CDR3 contains 13 residues. CDR3 amino acids: CASSFNRETEQYF. CDR3 in DNA: TGTGCCAGCAGCTTTAACAGGGAGACCGAGCAGTACTTC.

The genes are TRBV29-1 and TRBJ2-3, with TRBD2 matching over 8 bases. The CDR3 spans 14 residues. CDR1 and CDR2 (germline): SQVTM, ANQGSEA. Trimming removed 6 bases from V and 6 bases from J; junction bases left unmatched: 11. The CDR3 sequence is CSVYGTSTSDTQYF. The DNA of the CDR3 is TGCAGCGTCTACGGGACTAGTACTTCGGATACGCAGTATTTT.

This clonotype was detected a few times. The J gene is TRBJ2-1, the V gene TRBV10-3; a weak D match, TRBD1 (5 bases). This CDR3 spans 13 amino acids. Germline V CDR1 and CDR2: ENHRY, SYGVKD. V gave up 3 bases and J gave up 7 bases, with 10 bases separating them. The CDR3 coding sequence is TGTGCCATCAGTGACCAAAGGGGTAATGAGCAGTTCTTC. Translated, it gives CAISDQRGNEQFF.

This clonotype was seen at least ten times. This chain uses TRBV6-4 with TRBJ2-1; D might be TRBD1 (5 bases). V lost 0 bases, J lost 5 bases, and 5 bases lay in between. The CDR3 consists of 13 residues. Germline CDR1 reads MRHNA; CDR2 reads SNTAGT. The CDR3 sequence is CASSDSDNNEQFF. The CDR3 DNA reads TGTGCCAGCAGTGACTCGGACAACAATGAGCAGTTCTTC.

In its sample, this clonotype was seen a few times. The gene calls are TRBV27 and TRBJ2-6; D ambiguous. Germline V gene lookup returns CDR1 MNHEY and CDR2 SMNVEV (reference sequence). V was trimmed by 9 bases and J by 0 bases, leaving 12 bases between them. There are 15 residues in the CDR3. CDR3 amino acids: CASSLVNSGANVLTF. CDR3 in DNA: TGTGCCAGTTCCCTGGTGAACTCTGGGGCCAACGTCCTGACTTTC.

This clonotype has more than one count but fewer than ten. The chain combines TRBV12-3 or TRBV12-4 with TRBJ1-5; 9 bases map to TRBD1. Trimming took 7 bases from V and 4 from J; bases not matched to a gene: 5. This CDR3 has 14 amino acids. The CDR3 spells CASTVGQGNQPQHF. The CDR3 nucleotides are TGTGCCAGCACCGTGGGACAGGGAAATCAGCCCCAGCATTTT.

This clonotype was observed a handful of times. The chain uses TRBV5-1 and TRBJ2-3, with 10 bases matching TRBD2. Trimming removed 0 bases from V and 4 bases from J; junction bases left unmatched: 5. The CDR3 length is 16 residues. Germline assignment: CDR1 SGHRS and CDR2 YFSETQ. This CDR3 reads CASSLEFSGRPDTQYF. The CDR3 DNA follows: TGCGCCAGCAGCTTGGAGTTTAGCGGGAGGCCAGATACGCAGTATTTT.

A few counts support this clonotype. The rearrangement links TRBV12-3 or TRBV12-4 to TRBJ1-3; D is ambiguous. The germline V and J ends were trimmed by 6 bases and 2 bases, with 8 bases remaining between them. The CDR3 loop spans 13 amino acids. The DNA of the CDR3 is TGTGCCAGCAGGTCCCAGGCTGGAAACACCATATATTTT. This encodes CASRSQAGNTIYF.

The chain uses TRBV3-1 and TRBJ1-4, with TRBD1 matching over 8 bases. Germline-derived CDR1 and CDR2 are LGHDT and YNNKEL (reference sequence). V lost 5 bases and J lost 8; bases outside the gene matches: 7. The CDR3 sequence is 14 residues long. Here the CDR3 reads CASSVQGAKEKLFF. The DNA for the CDR3 is TGTGCCAGCAGCGTGCAGGGGGCGAAAGAAAAACTGTTTTTT.

V is TRBV7-8 and J is TRBJ2-1, with TRBD2 matching 8 bases. Germline values: CDR1 SGHVS, CDR2 FQNEAQ. The CDR3 spans 15 residues. J gave up 3 bases and V 5 bases, and 6 bases lay outside the gene matches. Written as DNA, the CDR3 is TGTGCCAGCAGCCTCCCGAGCGGGAGCTACAATGAGCAGTTCTTC. Its translation is CASSLPSGSYNEQFF.

Only a few counts were recorded for this clonotype. V usage is TRBV7-2 and J usage is TRBJ2-3, with D possibly being TRBD2 (6 bases). The CDR3 sequence is 13 residues long. The germline V gene has CDR1 SGHTA and CDR2 FQGNSA. Between the trimmed V and J ends, which lost 5 bases and 6 bases, there was a span of 12 bases. The CDR3 loop is CASSPGGWDTQYF. The DNA for the CDR3 is TGTGCCAGCAGCCCCGGAGGGTGGGATACGCAGTATTTT. The variable domain in full, completed from reference TRBV7-2 and TRBJ2-3, reads GAGVSQSPSNKVTEKGKDVELRCDPISGHTALYWYRQSLGQGLEFLIYFQGNSAPDKSGLPSDRFSAERTGGSVSTLTIQRTQQEDSAVYLCASSPGGWDTQYFGPGTRLTVL.

This clonotype has more than one count but fewer than ten. The rearrangement links TRBV5-1 to TRBJ2-1; the D is unclear. The ends were cut back, 0 bases at V and 0 bases at J, with 4 bases in the middle. CDR3 length: 14 amino acids. The germline V gene encodes CDR1 SGHRS and CDR2 YFSETQ. In DNA, the CDR3 is TGCGCCAGCAGCTTGGGGCTCTCCTACAATGAGCAGTTCTTC. It codes for CASSLGLSYNEQFF.

This chain uses TRBV20-1 with TRBJ2-5, with D possibly being TRBD1 (8 bases). There are 14 residues in the CDR3. Germline CDR1 reads DFQATT; CDR2 reads SNEGSKA (reference sequence). V gave up 5 bases and J gave up 1 base, with 14 bases separating them. CDR3: CSAYTGGAQETQYF. The CDR3 DNA is TGCAGTGCTTACACAGGGGGGGCCCAAGAGACCCAGTACTTC.

This clonotype has at least ten counts. The rearrangement joins TRBV10-3 to TRBJ1-1; tentatively, D is TRBD1 (5 bases). The V gene lost 2 bases and the J gene lost 11 bases, with 15 bases spanning the gap. This CDR3 region has 13 residues. The germline V gene has CDR1 ENHRY and CDR2 SYGVKD. CDR3 in amino acids: CAISETDTGDAFF. For the CDR3, the DNA is TGTGCCATCAGTGAGACCGATACAGGAGACGCTTTCTTT.